The source of this T cell receptor (beta chain) is a study of CD8 T cells in ankylosing spondylitis. Study-level findings and limits: Ankylosing spondylitis blood seemed to carry a telltale TCR beta motif made of several highly homologous variants. Before this, some motif variants had been reported in reactive arthritis synovial fluid and blood.

As the method for making TCR beta libraries, quantitative 5'-RACE with molecular barcodes was used. TCRdb re-derived calls from the 5' RACE reads in MiXCR, one entry per CDR3 protein. The sample records 150,000 to 200,000 distinct CDR3 sequences, about an eighth being singletons. This clonotype appeared a few times. Its target is not known. CDR3 length: 15 residues. V was pared by 1 base and J by 6 bases, with 14 bases between. Germline-derived CDR1 and CDR2 are SGHTA and FQGNSA. The rearrangement uses TRBV7-2 and TRBJ2-3, with D possibly matching TRBD2 (6 bases). The sample taken for sequencing was blood, either unsorted or a sorted T cell fraction (not recorded which). This receptor was identified in a female donor with ankylosing spondylitis or in good health (not recorded which). The CDR3 bases are TGTGCCAGCAGCTTAGTCACGGGAGTACGGGATACGCAGTATTTT. It codes for CASSLVTGVRDTQYF. Using reference TRBV7-2 and TRBJ2-3 for the parts outside the CDR3, the full variable domain is GAGVSQSPSNKVTEKGKDVELRCDPISGHTALYWYRQSLGQGLEFLIYFQGNSAPDKSGLPSDRFSAERTGGSVSTLTIQRTQQEDSAVYLCASSLVTGVRDTQYFGPGTRLTVL.